What follows is one T cell receptor (beta chain) and its context. Its specificity is unknown. The data belong to a study of cytomegalovirus exposure and HLA in healthy donors. Overall study findings and caveats: About 87% or about 30% of the time was how often most TCR beta V segments were productive, according to an earlier analysis. Most CMV-associated TCR beta chains were later found to appear HLA-restricted. Some highly shared sequence variants likely arose as a pipeline artifact.

J gave up 8 bases and V 5 bases, and 15 bases lay outside the gene matches. The CDR3 has 16 residues. The V gene's germline CDR1 is WSHSY and CDR2 SAAADI. Vbeta (60) and Jbeta (13) primers were used in the PCR. Clones were read by immunoSEQ multiplex PCR, and TCRdb kept only the in-frame ones, dropping some. The sample lists some 140,000 clones, about 74% seen once, with roughly 4.2% in the top ten. The sequenced sample consisted of PBMCs. The V call is TRBV10-2, the J call TRBJ2-1; 7 positions match TRBD2. This TCR was recovered from a woman between 35 and 50 years old in good health and CMV-seronegative. The DNA of the CDR3 is TGCGCCAGCAGTCTTGGCGGGAGTGATGTATACGATGAGCAGTTCTTC. It specifies CASSLGGSDVYDEQFF.